The rows below give T cell receptor beta chains drawn from one sample of a study of Ad26.COV2.S vaccination and SARS-CoV-2 variants. Only in-frame clones appear in the TCRdb table, and some are missing; sequencing was by immunoSEQ multiplex PCR. The sample carries around 300,000 clones, more than 85% recorded once. Source: peripheral blood, taken in a trial of Ad26.COV2.S vaccine versus placebo. The receptors were gathered from a person aged 18-65 years who received the Ad26.COV2.S COVID-19 vaccine or a placebo. Both conserved end residues are part of each CDR3. Fields, in order: J gene, clone size, D gene, V gene, CDR3 protein, CDR3 DNA. The D gene is left open where the match is weak. Clone size appears in some rows only: once, few, many, or a class for an expanded clone.

TRBJ1-4 once . TRBV3-1/TRBV3-2 CASSQEQGTNEKLFF TGTGCCAGCAGCCAAGAACAGGGTACTAATGAAAAACTGTTTTTT
TRBJ1-5 . . TRBV19 CASMVTGSNQPQHF TGTGCCAGTATGGTCACAGGGAGCAATCAGCCCCAGCATTTT
TRBJ1-1 . . TRBV29-1 CSVVRVEDTEAFF TGCAGCGTGGTCAGGGTTGAGGACACTGAAGCTTTCTTT
TRBJ1-1 . TRBD1 TRBV7-9 CASSPPRDSYEAFF TGTGCCAGCAGCCCCCCCCGGGACAGTTATGAAGCTTTCTTT
TRBJ1-6 . . TRBV11-2 CASSFASSSYNSPLHF TGTGCCAGCAGCTTCGCTAGTAGCTCCTATAATTCACCCCTCCACTTT
TRBJ1-2 few TRBD1 TRBV19 CASSMLADRGLKDYGYTF TGTGCCAGTAGCATGCTTGCCGATAGGGGGCTAAAGGACTATGGCTACACCTTC
TRBJ2-7 once . TRBV7-3 CASSLLSGREQYF TGTGCCAGCAGCTTATTGTCAGGGCGGGAGCAGTACTTC
TRBJ2-7 . TRBD1 TRBV18 CASSPETGGFEQYF TGTGCCAGCTCACCTGAGACAGGGGGATTCGAGCAGTACTTC
TRBJ2-7 . TRBD1 TRBV28 CASSSFPGQRFGEQYF TGTGCCAGCAGTTCCTTTCCGGGACAGCGCTTCGGGGAGCAGTACTTC
TRBJ1-2 . . TRBV5-4 CASSWFTENYGYTF TGTGCCAGCAGCTGGTTTACAGAAAACTATGGCTACACCTTC
TRBJ1-1 . . TRBV20-1 CRAAANTEAFF TGCAGGGCTGCTGCGAACACTGAAGCTTTCTTT
TRBJ1-1 . . TRBV27 CASSFGRGSEAFF TGTGCCAGCAGTTTCGGGCGGGGCTCTGAAGCTTTCTTT
TRBJ1-2 . . TRBV4-1 CASSQAQTGTFYGYTF TGCGCCAGCAGCCAAGCACAAACCGGGACCTTCTATGGCTACACCTTC
TRBJ1-2 . TRBD1 TRBV5-5 CASSIATGGFGYGYTF TGTGCCAGCAGCATAGCGACAGGGGGCTTCGGCTATGGCTACACCTTC
TRBJ2-1 . . TRBV5-1 CASSLDGLDSYNEQFF TGCGCCAGCAGCTTGGATGGTCTCGACTCCTACAATGAGCAGTTCTTC
TRBJ2-5 . . TRBV13 CASYARGYQETQYF TGTGCCAGCTATGCCCGGGGGTACCAAGAGACCCAGTACTTC
TRBJ2-2 . . TRBV5-5 CASSLLRGGELFF TGTGCCAGCAGCTTATTGCGAGGAGGGGAGCTGTTTTTT
TRBJ2-7 . . TRBV30 CAGGRDYEQYF TGTGCCGGAGGACGGGACTACGAGCAGTACTTC
TRBJ1-4 . TRBD1 TRBV7-9 CASSITGGYNEKLFF TGTGCCAGCAGCATTACAGGGGGCTATAATGAAAAACTGTTTTTT
TRBJ2-7 . . TRBV9 CASSVGWGRSSEQYF TGTGCCAGCAGCGTAGGCTGGGGGCGATCCTCCGAGCAGTACTTC
TRBJ1-6 . . TRBV28 CASSPDSGNWGPLHF TGTGCCAGCAGTCCCGACTCGGGTAACTGGGGACCCCTCCACTTT
TRBJ2-7 . . TRBV7-2 CASSLNEYEQYF TGTGCCAGCAGCTTAAACGAATACGAGCAGTACTTC